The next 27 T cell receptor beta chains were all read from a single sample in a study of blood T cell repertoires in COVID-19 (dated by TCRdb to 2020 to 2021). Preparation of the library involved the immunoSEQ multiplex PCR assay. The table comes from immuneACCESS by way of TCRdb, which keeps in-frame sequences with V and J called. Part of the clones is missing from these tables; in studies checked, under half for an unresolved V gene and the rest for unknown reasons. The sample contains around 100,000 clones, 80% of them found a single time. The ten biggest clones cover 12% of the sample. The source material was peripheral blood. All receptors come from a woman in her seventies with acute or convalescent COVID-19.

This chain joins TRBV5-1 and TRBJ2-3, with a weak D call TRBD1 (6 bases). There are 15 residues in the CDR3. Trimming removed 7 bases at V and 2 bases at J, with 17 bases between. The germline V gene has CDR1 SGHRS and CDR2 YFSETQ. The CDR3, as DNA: TGCGCCAGCCGCCTCACAGGGATAAACACAGATACGCAGTATTTT. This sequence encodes CASRLTGINTDTQYF.

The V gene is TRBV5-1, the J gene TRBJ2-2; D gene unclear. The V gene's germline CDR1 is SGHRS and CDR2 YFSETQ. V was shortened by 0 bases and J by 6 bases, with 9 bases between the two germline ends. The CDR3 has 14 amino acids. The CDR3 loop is CASSLDLTPGELFF. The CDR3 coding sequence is TGCGCCAGCAGCTTGGACCTCACACCCGGGGAGCTGTTTTTT.

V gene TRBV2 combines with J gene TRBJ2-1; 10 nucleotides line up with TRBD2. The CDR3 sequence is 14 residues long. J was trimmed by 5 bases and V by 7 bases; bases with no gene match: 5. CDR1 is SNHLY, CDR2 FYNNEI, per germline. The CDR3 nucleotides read TGTGCCAGCAAAAAAGGACTAGCGGACAATGAGCAGTTCTTC. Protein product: CASKKGLADNEQFF.

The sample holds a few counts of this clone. CDR3 in amino acids: CASSAGRGGNQPQHF. DNA for the CDR3: TGTGCCAGCAGTGCCGGAAGGGGTGGCAATCAGCCCCAGCATTTT. The chain recombines TRBV27 with TRBJ1-5; maybe TRBD1 (5 bases). The V gene's germline CDR1 is MNHEY and CDR2 SMNVEV (reference sequence). V was pared by 5 bases and J by 2 bases, with 13 bases between. There are 15 residues in the CDR3.

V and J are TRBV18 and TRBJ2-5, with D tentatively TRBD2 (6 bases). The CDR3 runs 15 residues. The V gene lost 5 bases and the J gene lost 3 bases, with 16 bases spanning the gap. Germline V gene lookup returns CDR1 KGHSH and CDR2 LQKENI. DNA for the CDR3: TGTGCCAGCTCAAACTCCCCACGCGGGGAAGAGACCCAGTACTTC. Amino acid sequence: CASSNSPRGEETQYF.

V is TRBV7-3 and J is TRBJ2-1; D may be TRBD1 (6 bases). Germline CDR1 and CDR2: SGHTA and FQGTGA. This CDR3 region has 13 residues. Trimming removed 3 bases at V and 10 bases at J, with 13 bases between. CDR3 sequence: CASSFDRSAEQFF. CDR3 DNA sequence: TGTGCCAGCAGCTTCGACAGGTCCGCCGAGCAGTTCTTC.

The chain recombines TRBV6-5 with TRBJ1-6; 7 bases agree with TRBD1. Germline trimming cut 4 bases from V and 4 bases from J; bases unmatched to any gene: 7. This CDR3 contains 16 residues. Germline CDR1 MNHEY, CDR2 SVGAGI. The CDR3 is CASSWGTELYNSPLHF. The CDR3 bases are TGTGCCAGCAGTTGGGGGACAGAACTTTATAATTCACCCCTCCACTTT.

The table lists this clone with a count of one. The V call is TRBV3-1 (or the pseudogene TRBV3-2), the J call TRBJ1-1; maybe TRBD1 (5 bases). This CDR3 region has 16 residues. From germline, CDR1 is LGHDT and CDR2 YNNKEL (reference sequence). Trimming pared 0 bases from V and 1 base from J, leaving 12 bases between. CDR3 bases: TGTGCCAGCAGCCAAGAACGCGGGGGACCGAACACTGAAGCTTTCTTT. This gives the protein CASSQERGGPNTEAFF.

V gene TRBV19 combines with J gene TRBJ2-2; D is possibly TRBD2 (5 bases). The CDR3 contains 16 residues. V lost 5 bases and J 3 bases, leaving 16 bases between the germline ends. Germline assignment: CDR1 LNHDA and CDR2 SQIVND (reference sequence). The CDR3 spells CASSSLFTRDTGELFF. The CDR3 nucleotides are TGTGCCAGTAGTTCCCTCTTTACTAGGGACACCGGGGAGCTGTTTTTT.

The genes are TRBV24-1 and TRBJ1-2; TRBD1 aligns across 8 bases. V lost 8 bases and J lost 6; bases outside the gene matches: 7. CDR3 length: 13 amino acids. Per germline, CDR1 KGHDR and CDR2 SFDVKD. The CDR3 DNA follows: TGTGCCACCATAGCAGGGGGCCCCCATGGCTACACCTTC. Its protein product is CATIAGGPHGYTF.

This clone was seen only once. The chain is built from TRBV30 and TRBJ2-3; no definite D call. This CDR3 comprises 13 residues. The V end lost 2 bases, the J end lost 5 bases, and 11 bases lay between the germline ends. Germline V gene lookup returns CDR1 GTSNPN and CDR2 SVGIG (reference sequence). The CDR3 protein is CAWSKEALDTQYF. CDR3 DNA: TGTGCCTGGAGTAAAGAGGCCTTAGATACGCAGTATTTT.

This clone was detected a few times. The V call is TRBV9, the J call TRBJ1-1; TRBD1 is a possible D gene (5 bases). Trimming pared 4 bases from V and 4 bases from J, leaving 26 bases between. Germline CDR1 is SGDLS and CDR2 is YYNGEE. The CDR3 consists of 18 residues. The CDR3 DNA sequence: TGTGCCAGCAGCCCAGGCGGGCAGGTTGGACTCGGGGGCACTGAAGCTTTCTTT. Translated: CASSPGGQVGLGGTEAFF.

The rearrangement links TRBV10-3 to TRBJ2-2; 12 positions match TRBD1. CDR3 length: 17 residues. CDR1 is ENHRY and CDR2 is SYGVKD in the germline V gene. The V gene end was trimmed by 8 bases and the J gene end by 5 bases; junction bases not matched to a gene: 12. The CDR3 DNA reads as TGTGCCATCCCTAAGGGACAGGGGGCGCGTCGAACCGGGGAGCTGTTTTTT. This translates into CAIPKGQGARRTGELFF.

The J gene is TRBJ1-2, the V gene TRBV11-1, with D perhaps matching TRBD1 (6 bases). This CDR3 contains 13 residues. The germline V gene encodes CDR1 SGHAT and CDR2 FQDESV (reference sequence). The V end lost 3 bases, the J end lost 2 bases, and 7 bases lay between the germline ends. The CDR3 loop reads CASSFGQNYGYTF. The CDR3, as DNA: TGTGCCAGCAGCTTTGGACAGAACTATGGCTACACCTTC.

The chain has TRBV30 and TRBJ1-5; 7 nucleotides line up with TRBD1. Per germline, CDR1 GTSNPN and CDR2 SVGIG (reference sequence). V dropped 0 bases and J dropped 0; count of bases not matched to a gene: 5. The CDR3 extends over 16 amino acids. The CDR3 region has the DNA TGTGCCTGGAGTGTGGGACAGTCATATAGCAATCAGCCCCAGCATTTT. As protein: CAWSVGQSYSNQPQHF. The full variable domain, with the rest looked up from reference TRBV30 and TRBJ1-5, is SQTIHQWPATLVQPVGSPLSLECTVEGTSNPNLYWYRQAAGRGLQLLFYSVGIGQISSEVPQNLSASRPQDRQFILSSKKLLLSDSGFYLCAWSVGQSYSNQPQHFGDGTRLSIL.

The CDR3 reads CASRQHLMNTEAFF. In nucleotides, the CDR3 is TGCGCCAGCAGACAGCACCTCATGAACACTGAAGCTTTCTTT. The V call is TRBV23-1, the J call TRBJ1-1; D is uncertain. TRBV23-1 carries the ORF label, with uncertain function. The CDR3 spans 14 residues. V dropped 6 bases and J dropped 0 bases, with 11 bases sitting between them.

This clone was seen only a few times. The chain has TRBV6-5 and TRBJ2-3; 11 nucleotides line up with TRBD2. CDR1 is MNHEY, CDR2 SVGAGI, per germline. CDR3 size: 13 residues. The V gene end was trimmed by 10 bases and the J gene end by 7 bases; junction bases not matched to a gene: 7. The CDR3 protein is CATDSGGANTQYF. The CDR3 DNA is TGTGCCACTGATAGCGGGGGGGCCAATACGCAGTATTTT.

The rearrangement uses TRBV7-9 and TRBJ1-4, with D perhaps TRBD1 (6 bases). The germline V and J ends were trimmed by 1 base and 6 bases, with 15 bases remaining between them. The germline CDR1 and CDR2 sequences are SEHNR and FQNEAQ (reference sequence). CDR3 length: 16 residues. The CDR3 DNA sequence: TGTGCCAGCAGCTTAGGAAGCAGGGGAGGGGATGAAAAACTGTTTTTT. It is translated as CASSLGSRGGDEKLFF.

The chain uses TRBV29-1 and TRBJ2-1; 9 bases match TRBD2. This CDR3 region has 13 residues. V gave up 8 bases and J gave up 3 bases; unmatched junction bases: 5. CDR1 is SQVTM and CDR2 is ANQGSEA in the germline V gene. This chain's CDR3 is CSSIAGVYNEQFF. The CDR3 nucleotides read TGCAGCTCTATAGCGGGAGTCTACAATGAGCAGTTCTTC.

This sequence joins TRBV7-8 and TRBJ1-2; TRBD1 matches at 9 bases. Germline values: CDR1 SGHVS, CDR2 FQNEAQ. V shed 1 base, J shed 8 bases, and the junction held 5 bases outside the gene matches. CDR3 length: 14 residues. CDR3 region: CASSLGTGEQGYTF. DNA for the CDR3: TGTGCCAGCAGCTTAGGGACAGGGGAGCAGGGCTACACCTTC.

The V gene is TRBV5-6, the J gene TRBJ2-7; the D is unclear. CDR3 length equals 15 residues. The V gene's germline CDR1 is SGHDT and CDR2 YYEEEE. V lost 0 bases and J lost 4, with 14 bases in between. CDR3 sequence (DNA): TGTGCCAGCAGCTTGGCCTCGACGGTCGGGTACGAGCAGTACTTC. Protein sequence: CASSLASTVGYEQYF.

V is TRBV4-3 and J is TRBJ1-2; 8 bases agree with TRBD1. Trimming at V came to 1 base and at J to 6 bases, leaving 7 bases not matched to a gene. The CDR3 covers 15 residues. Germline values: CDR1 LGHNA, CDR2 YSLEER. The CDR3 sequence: CASSQATQGVNGYTF. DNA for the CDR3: TGCGCCAGCAGCCAAGCTACACAGGGGGTCAATGGCTACACCTTC.

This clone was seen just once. The CDR3 sequence is CASSGTGTSGGLFNEQFF. CDR3 DNA: TGCGCCAGCAGTGGTACCGGGACTAGCGGGGGACTTTTCAATGAGCAGTTCTTC. The V gene is TRBV10-2, the J gene TRBJ2-1; 14 positions agree with TRBD2. Per germline, CDR1 WSHSY and CDR2 SAAADI. This CDR3 is 18 amino acids long. Unmatched junction bases numbered 11, after V lost 4 bases and J lost 6 bases.

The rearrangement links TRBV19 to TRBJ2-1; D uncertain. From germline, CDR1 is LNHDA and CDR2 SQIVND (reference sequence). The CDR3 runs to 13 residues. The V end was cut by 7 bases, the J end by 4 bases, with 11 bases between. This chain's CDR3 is CASTTTRYNEQFF. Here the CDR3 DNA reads TGTGCCAGTACCACGACACGATACAATGAGCAGTTCTTC.

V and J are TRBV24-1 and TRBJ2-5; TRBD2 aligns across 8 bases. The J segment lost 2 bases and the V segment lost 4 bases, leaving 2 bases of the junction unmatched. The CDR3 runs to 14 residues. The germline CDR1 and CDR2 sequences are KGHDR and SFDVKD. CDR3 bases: TGTGCCACCAGTGAGTCGGGGGGGCAAGAGACCCAGTACTTC. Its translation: CATSESGGQETQYF.

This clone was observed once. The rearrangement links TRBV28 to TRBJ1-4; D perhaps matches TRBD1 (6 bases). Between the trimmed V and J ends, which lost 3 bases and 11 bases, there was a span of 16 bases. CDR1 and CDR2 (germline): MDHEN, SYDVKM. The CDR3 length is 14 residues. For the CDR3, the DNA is TGTGCCAGCAGTTTGGGGGCCGCAATTCCCAAACTGTTTTTT. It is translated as CASSLGAAIPKLFF.

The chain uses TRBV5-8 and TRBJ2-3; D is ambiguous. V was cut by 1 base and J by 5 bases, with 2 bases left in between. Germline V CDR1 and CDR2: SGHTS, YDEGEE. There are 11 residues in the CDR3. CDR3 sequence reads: CASSLQDTQYF. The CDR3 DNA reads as TGTGCCAGCAGCTTGCAAGATACGCAGTATTTT.